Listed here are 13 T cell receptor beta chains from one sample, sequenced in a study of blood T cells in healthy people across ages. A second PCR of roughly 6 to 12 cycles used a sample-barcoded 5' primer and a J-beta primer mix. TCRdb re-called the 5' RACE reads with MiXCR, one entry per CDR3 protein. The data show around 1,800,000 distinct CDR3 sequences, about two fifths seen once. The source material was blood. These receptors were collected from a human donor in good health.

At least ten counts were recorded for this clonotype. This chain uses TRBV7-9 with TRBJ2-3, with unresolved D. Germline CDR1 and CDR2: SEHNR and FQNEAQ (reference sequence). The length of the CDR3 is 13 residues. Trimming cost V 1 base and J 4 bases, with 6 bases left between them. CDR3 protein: CASSLVLADTQYF. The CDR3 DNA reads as TGTGCCAGCAGCTTAGTTTTGGCAGATACGCAGTATTTT. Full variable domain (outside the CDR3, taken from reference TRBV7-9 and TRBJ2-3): DTGVSQNPRHKITKRGQNVTFRCDPISEHNRLYWYRQTLGQGPEFLTYFQNEAQLEKSRLLSDRFSAERPKGSFSTLEIQRTEQGDSAMYLCASSLVLADTQYFGPGTRLTVL.

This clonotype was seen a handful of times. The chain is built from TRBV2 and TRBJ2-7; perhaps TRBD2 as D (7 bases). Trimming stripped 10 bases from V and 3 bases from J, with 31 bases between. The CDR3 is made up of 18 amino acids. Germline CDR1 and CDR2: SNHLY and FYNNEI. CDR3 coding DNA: TGTGCCACTAAGGGGGTCGGGACACCCGGGAGGTCGTACTACGAGCAGTACTTC. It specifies CATKGVGTPGRSYYEQYF. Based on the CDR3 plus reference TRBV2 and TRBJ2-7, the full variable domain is EPEVTQTPSHQVTQMGQEVILRCVPISNHLYFYWYRQILGQKVEFLVSFYNNEISEKSEIFDDQFSVERPDGSNFTLKIRSTKLEDSAMYFCATKGVGTPGRSYYEQYFGPGTRLTVT.

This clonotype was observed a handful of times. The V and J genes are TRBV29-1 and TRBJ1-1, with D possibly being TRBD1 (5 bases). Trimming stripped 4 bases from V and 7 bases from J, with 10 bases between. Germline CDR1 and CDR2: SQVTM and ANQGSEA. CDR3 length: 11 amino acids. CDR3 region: CSVGYDSEAFF. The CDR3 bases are TGCAGCGTTGGGTACGACAGTGAAGCTTTCTTT.

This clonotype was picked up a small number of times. The CDR3: CASSQGYGQVRTIQYF. The CDR3 DNA is TGTGCCAGCAGCCAGGGGTACGGGCAGGTCCGGACGATTCAGTACTTC. The chain is built from TRBV7-9 and TRBJ2-4, with a tentative D call TRBD1 (6 bases). Germline V gene sequence: CDR1 SEHNR, CDR2 FQNEAQ (reference sequence). V was pared by 5 bases and J by 10 bases, with 24 bases between. CDR3 size: 16 residues.

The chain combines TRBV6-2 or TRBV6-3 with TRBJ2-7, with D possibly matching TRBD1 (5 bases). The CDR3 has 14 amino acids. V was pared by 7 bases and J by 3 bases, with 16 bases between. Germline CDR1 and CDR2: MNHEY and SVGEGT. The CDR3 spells CASNLDRAFYEQYF. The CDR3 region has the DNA TGTGCCAGCAATCTCGACAGAGCTTTCTACGAGCAGTACTTC.

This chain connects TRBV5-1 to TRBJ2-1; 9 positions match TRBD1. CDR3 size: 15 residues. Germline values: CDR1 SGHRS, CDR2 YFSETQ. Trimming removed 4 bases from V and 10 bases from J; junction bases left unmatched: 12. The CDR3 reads CASSKGDRVTYEQFF. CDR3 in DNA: TGCGCCAGCAGCAAAGGGGACAGGGTAACCTACGAGCAGTTCTTC.

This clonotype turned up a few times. CDR3 coding DNA: TGCAGTGCTATTCAACAAGGGGGAAGAGATACGCAGTATTTT. Translated, it gives CSAIQQGGRDTQYF. The chain is built from TRBV20-1 and TRBJ2-3; TRBD1 might be the D (6 bases). V was pared by 4 bases and J by 5 bases, with 16 bases between. Per germline, CDR1 DFQATT and CDR2 SNEGSKA (reference sequence). This CDR3 contains 14 residues.

The CDR3 protein is CAISVLLAGRTSTDTQYF. CDR3 nucleotides: TGTGCCATCAGTGTCCTGCTAGCGGGGCGAACTAGCACAGATACGCAGTATTTT. The V call is TRBV10-3, the J call TRBJ2-3, with 9 bases matching TRBD2. This CDR3 comprises 18 residues. Germline V lookup: CDR1 ENHRY, CDR2 SYGVKD. V shed 4 bases, J shed 0 bases, and the junction held 11 bases outside the gene matches.

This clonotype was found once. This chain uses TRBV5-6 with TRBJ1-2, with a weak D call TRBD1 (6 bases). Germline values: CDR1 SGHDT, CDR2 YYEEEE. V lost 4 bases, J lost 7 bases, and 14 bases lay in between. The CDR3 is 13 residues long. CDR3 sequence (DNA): TGTGCCAGCAGCCCGCCCACAGGGTTTGGCTACACCTTC. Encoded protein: CASSPPTGFGYTF.

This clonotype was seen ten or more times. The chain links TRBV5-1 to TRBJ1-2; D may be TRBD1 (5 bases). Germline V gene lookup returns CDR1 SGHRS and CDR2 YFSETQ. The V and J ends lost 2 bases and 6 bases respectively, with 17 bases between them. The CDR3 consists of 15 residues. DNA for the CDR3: TGCGCCAGCAGCTTATGGGGGTTGGGGTCAGATGGCTACACCTTC. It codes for CASSLWGLGSDGYTF. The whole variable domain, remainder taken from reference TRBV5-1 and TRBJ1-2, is KAGVTQTPRYLIKTRGQQVTLSCSPISGHRSVSWYQQTPGQGLQFLFEYFSETQRNKGNFPGRFSGRQFSNSRSEMNVSTLELGDSALYLCASSLWGLGSDGYTFGSGTRLTVV.

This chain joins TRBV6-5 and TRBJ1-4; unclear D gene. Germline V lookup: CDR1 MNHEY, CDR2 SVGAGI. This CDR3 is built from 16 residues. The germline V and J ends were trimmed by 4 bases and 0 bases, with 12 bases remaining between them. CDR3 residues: CASSSPGRATNEKLFF. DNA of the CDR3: TGTGCCAGCAGTTCCCCCGGGCGGGCAACTAATGAAAAACTGTTTTTT.

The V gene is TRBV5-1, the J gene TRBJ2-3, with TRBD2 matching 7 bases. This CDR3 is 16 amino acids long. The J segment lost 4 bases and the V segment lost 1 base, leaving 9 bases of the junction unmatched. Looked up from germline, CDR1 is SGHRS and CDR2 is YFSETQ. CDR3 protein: CASSLYSGGTADTQYF. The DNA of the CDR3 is TGCGCCAGCAGCTTGTATTCCGGGGGGACTGCAGATACGCAGTATTTT.

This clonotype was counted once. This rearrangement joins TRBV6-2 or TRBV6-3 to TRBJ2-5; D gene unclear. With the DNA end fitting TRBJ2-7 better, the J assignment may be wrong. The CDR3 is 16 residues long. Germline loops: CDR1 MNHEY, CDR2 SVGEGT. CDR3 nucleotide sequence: TGTGCCAGCAGTTATATGGCCCCGGGCCTTGCCTACGAGCAGTACTTC. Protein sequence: CASSYMAPGLAYEQYF.